This T cell receptor beta chain comes out of a study of CD8+ T cells in alopecia areata. PBMCs served as the source from which CD4+ and CD8+ T cells were sorted. Extraction of RNA preceded its reverse transcription into cDNA, which served as the sequencing template. The repertoire was sequenced with immunoSEQ multiplex PCR; TCRdb's copy has only in-frame clones and lacks some. The table has about 150,000 clones, around half seen once. A word on this clone: Its specificity is unknown.

General study points: Clonality exceeded that of normal scalp in lesional scalp, most notably in alopecia totalis/universalis. Normal skin contains resident alphabeta T cells, and these are also sequenced in scalp samples.

This TCR derives from a human donor with alopecia areata. Material: CD8+ T cells sorted from blood, obtained at week 0.

The CDR3 loop reads CASSLIGKETQYF. The DNA of the CDR3 is TGTGCCAGCAGCTTGATTGGAAAAGAGACCCAGTACTTC. The chain recombines TRBV5-6 with TRBJ2-5; D is unresolved. V lost 1 base and J lost 3, with 7 bases in between. In germline, CDR1 is SGHDT, CDR2 YYEEEE. This CDR3 region has 13 residues.